This T cell receptor beta chain was obtained from a study of immune heterogeneity within non-small cell lung tumors. The starting template was genomic DNA from bulk tumor, approximately 630 ng per sample. Every primary tumor yielded several biopsies, spaced far apart, that were taken during surgery. Surgery that was curative in intent was performed on patients with untreated, newly diagnosed non-small cell lung cancer. With 32 V and 13 J primers, multiplex PCR amplified the TCR beta CDR3. TCRdb independently ran MiXCR on the multiplex PCR reads; one entry per CDR3 protein. The sample consists of some 10,000 distinct CDR3 sequences, roughly 26% of them appearing once. CDR3 length equals 15 residues. Germline V CDR1 and CDR2: SNHLY, FYNNEI. V shed 1 base and J shed 6 bases, with 13 bases lying between them. This clonotype was picked up many times.

The sample consisted of lung tumor tissue. This receptor was taken from a man aged 45-65 years with non-small cell lung cancer. This sequence joins TRBV2 and TRBJ2-1; the D gene is possibly TRBD1 (6 bases). This CDR3 reads CASSEVGWGLNEQFF. The DNA of the CDR3 is TGTGCCAGCAGTGAAGTTGGGTGGGGGCTCAATGAGCAGTTCTTC.